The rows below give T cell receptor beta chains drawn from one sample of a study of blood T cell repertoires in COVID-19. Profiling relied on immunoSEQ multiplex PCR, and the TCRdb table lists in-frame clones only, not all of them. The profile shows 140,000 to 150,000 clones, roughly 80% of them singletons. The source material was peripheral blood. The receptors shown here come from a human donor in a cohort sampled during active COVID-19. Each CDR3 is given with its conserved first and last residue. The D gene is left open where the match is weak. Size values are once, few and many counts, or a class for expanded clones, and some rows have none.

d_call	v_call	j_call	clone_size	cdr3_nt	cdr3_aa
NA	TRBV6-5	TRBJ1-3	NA	TGTGCCAGCAGTCCTGGGTGGGGGGGCGGAAACACCATATATTTT	CASSPGWGGGNTIYF
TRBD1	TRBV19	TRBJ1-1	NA	TGTGCCAGTACCTCGACAGGGGGCGGCGGCACTGAAGCTTTCTTT	CASTSTGGGGTEAFF
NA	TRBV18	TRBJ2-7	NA	TGTGCCAGCTCAACGTACGGACTCTCGGGCGAGCAGTACTTC	CASSTYGLSGEQYF
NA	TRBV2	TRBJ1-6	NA	TGTGCCAGCAGTGAAAGGGCGGGACGAGGTTCACCCCTCCACTTT	CASSERAGRGSPLHF
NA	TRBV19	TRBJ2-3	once	TGTGCCAGTAGTAGCCCTGCTGAGGCTAGCGAAGTCACAGATACGCAGTATTTT	CASSSPAEASEVTDTQYF
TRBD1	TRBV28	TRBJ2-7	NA	TGTGCCAGCAGTTTTAATGGGCCGGGACAGGCGAACTACGAGCAGTACTTC	CASSFNGPGQANYEQYF
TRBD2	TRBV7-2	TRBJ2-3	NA	TGTGCCAGCAGCCCCCTGGGACTAGCGGGGGCGGATACGCAGTATTTT	CASSPLGLAGADTQYF
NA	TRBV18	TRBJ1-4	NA	TGTGCCAGCTCACCACGGGAGGGTGTGTTGGAAAAACTGTTTTTT	CASSPREGVLEKLFF
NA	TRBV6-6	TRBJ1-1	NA	TGTGCCAGCAGTTACGCCTCCGCGGGCACTGAAGCTTTCTTT	CASSYASAGTEAFF
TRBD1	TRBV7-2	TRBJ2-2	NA	TGTGCCAGCAGCTCCGGGACAGGGGCCGGGGAGCTGTTTTTT	CASSSGTGAGELFF
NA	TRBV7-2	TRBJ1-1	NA	TGTGCCAGCAGCTTAGGAGGCACTAACATGAACACTGAAGCTTTCTTT	CASSLGGTNMNTEAFF
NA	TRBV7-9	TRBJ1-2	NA	TGTGCCAGCCGAGGGTCAAGGGGGACCCACCCTAACTATGGCTACACCTTC	CASRGSRGTHPNYGYTF
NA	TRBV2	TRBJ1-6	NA	TGTGCCAGCAGTGATCTTGCATCTCGGAATTCACCCCTCCACTTT	CASSDLASRNSPLHF
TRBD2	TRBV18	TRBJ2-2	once	TGTGCCAGCTCACCCCCCGGGGGGACCGGGGAGCTGTTTTTT	CASSPPGGTGELFF
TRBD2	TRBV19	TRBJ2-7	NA	TGTGCCAGTAGCAGGACTAGCGGGGGATCCTACGAGCAGTACTTC	CASSRTSGGSYEQYF
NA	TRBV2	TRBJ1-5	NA	TGTGCCAGCAGTGAAAGGGGGTACAATCAGCCCCAGCATTTT	CASSERGYNQPQHF
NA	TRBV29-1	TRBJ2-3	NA	TGCAGCGTCCGGCGCGGCTCCACAGATACGCAGTATTTT	CSVRRGSTDTQYF
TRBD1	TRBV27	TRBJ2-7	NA	TGTGCCAGCAGAACAGGGGGCCCGGGGGCCTACGAGCAGTACTTC	CASRTGGPGAYEQYF
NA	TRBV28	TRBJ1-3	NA	TGTGCCAGCAGTTCCGGACAGTCTGGAAACACCATATATTTT	CASSSGQSGNTIYF
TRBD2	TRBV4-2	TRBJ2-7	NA	TGTGCCAGCAGCCAAGATACAGCGGGGGGTTCCTACGAGCAGTACTTC	CASSQDTAGGSYEQYF
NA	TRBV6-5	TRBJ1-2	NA	TGTGCCAGCAGTTACGGAGGCGGCTATGACTACACCTTC	CASSYGGGYDYTF
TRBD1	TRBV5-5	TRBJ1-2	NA	TGTGCCAGCAGCTTTGGGACAGGGCTCCGCTTTACCCTCTATGGCTACACCTTC	CASSFGTGLRFTLYGYTF
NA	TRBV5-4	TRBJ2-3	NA	TGTGCCAGCAGCTTGGGAGTCTTGAGGCAGGGTGGCACAGATACGCAGTATTTT	CASSLGVLRQGGTDTQYF
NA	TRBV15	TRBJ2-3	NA	TGTGCCACCAGCAGAGCAGGACTTGGCACAGATACGCAGTATTTT	CATSRAGLGTDTQYF
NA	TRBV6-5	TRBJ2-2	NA	TGTGCCAGCAGTCGGACATATTCGACCGGGGAGCTGTTTTTT	CASSRTYSTGELFF
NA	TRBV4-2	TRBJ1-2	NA	TGTGCCAGCAGCCCCAGTGAGGCAGAGACCTATGGCTACACCTTC	CASSPSEAETYGYTF
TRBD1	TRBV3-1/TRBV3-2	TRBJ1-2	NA	TGTGCCAGCAGCCTTCCGGGACAGAACTATGGCTACACCTTC	CASSLPGQNYGYTF
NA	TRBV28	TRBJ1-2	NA	TGTGCCAGCAGCCCAGACCTGGAGAACTATGGCTACACCTTC	CASSPDLENYGYTF
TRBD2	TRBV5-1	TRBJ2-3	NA	TGCGCCAGCAGCCTGGGACTAGCGGGGGGGTTACAGTCGGATACGCAGTATTTT	CASSLGLAGGLQSDTQYF
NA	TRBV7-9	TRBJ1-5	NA	TGTGCCAGCAGCCCTGGGACATTGTCTAGCAATCAGCCCCAGCATTTT	CASSPGTLSSNQPQHF
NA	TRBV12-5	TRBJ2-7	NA	TGTGCTAGTGGTCCCCTGGAGCAGTACTTC	CASGPLEQYF
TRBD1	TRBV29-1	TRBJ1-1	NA	TGCAGCGTTGTTCCGGGACAGGGGGCTGTGAGCACTGAAGCTTTCTTT	CSVVPGQGAVSTEAFF